Included here is one TCR beta chain sequence, with context. This clone's antigen is unknown. Base qualities were left out, and no much larger clone turns up one base away. Libraries were built with the immunoSEQ multiplex PCR assay. For the multiplex PCR, a mixture combining 60 forward primers for TCR Vbeta segments and 13 reverse primers for TCR Jbeta segments was used. The CDR3 region of rearranged TCR beta genes was amplified from genomic DNA by a multiplex PCR assay. The amplified TCR beta libraries were sequenced on the Illumina HiSeq System as 87-base-pair reads. Regarding the original processing steps: In a later analysis, around 80 million unique TCR beta chains were counted across the 500 to 850 repertoires, and roughly 11 million of these chains were shared by at least two donors. A nearest-neighbor algorithm error-corrected the raw reads and collapsed the reads into unique sequences, merging closely related sequences to remove PCR and sequencing errors. Alignment of CDR3 sequences to IMGT reference sequences was used to assign V, D and J gene segments. For a sequence to be retained, at least a six-nucleotide match to both a V gene segment and a J gene segment was required. Rearrangements were called productive when the CDR3 lacked stop codons and stayed in frame with V and J; all others were non-productive. Following IMGT convention, CDR3 was defined as the stretch from the second conserved V-encoded cysteine to the conserved J-encoded phenylalanine. Sequences without an unambiguous match to a single V gene segment were excluded from the earlier analysis of 500 to 700 of the donors. An earlier analysis of approximately 590 of the donors called V segments functional above 56.7% productive rearrangements and segregating when the between-donor standard deviation exceeded 5%. To diagnose cytomegalovirus status from the catalog of TCR beta chain sequences, a statistical classification framework was built. In a later analysis, V and J genes were assigned by comparing TCR nucleotide sequences against IMGT/GENE-DB human TR gene sequences. Using the TCRdist pipeline, a later analysis assigned CDR3 sequences along with most-parsimonious VDJ recombination scenarios. In a later analysis, each TCR beta chain was defined by its CDR3 amino acid sequence together with its V-gene family, and reads lacking a unique V-gene family were excluded. To address suspected cross-contamination and a sequencing artifact, a later analysis removed approximately 600 highly shared, low-generation-probability nucleotide sequences. In a later analysis, a clonal expansion index for each public chain was calculated from normalized within-repertoire ranks of inferred template counts. In a later analysis, generation probabilities were computed using a VDJ recombination model fitted to out-of-frame rearrangements, and the results were checked against IGoR. In a later analysis, hypergeometric tests were used to score TCR-TCR, TCR-HLA and TCR-CMV co-occurrence, with a repertoire-size bias correction applied to TCR pairs. To estimate false discovery rates, a later analysis permuted the HLA or CMV assignments 20 times. A later analysis grouped co-occurring TCRs with DBSCAN, adding TCRdist sequence similarity when clustering within HLA-allele-positive subsets. For co-occurrence clustering, repertoires with fewer than 30,000 or more than 120,000 public chains were excluded, along with about five repertoires with anomalous nucleotide sharing. TCRdb took over this immuneACCESS table, retaining in-frame rearrangements with V and J assigned. Such tables are incomplete; in checked studies, under half of the missing clones stem from an unresolved V gene, and the remainder is unexplained. That table is the source of V, J and clone size, and D and trimming were worked out from the DNA. For this sample the table gives approximately 200,000 clones, of which approximately 85% were detected only once. 6.5% of the sample is held by the ten biggest clonotypes.

In total, around 600 healthy bone marrow donors made up the cohort. All cohort members were sampled while nominally healthy, although unrecorded immune exposures were likely present. The donor was CMV seropositive and belonged to the group of 250 to 350 seropositive cohort members. Each donor provided a peripheral blood sample, and peripheral blood mononuclear cells were used for TCR beta sequencing. Genomic DNA extraction from the blood cell samples was performed with the Qiagen DNeasy Blood Extraction Kit. The germline ends are 6 bases apart after V is trimmed by 3 bases and J by 0 bases. Based on the germline V gene (reference sequence), the CDR1 and CDR2 sequences are LNHDA and SQIVND. Its CDR3 holds 14 amino acids, cysteine through phenylalanine. Of the read, only the CDR3 DNA is kept; its 42 bases are in frame from base 1. This specimen comes from a study of cytomegalovirus exposure and HLA in healthy donors (dated by TCRdb to the late 2010s). General notes on the study: According to an earlier analysis of a few hundred of the donors, roughly 180 million T cells yielded roughly 100 million unique TCR beta sequences and less than 300 Gb of sequence data. The number of donors typed differed by locus, with roughly 620-630 for A, B, C, DRB1 and DQB1, 522 for DQA1, under 610 for DPA1, and about 450 for DPB1. Rather than using new phenotypic data, the later analysis identified candidate immune exposures from TCR beta sequences and from how often those sequences occurred across donors. The genetic ancestry cluster associated with self-reported Caucasian donors included around four fifths of the 398 genotyped donors. All discovery cohort repertoires had been generated using a single sequencing platform. To study patterns of TCR occurrence, a later analysis re-analyzed previously published TCR beta repertoires from several hundred donors and added high-resolution HLA genotyping. The study aimed to test whether signatures of past pathogen exposure could be identified by cataloging public T cell receptors. An early release that covered 640 HLA-typed donors contained about 300 gigabases of sequencing data and 80 million or so unique TCR sequences. Roughly five DR-DQ haplotypes were handled as single units for association and clustering, since linkage in the cohort was strong. To predict cytomegalovirus infection status, the study brought together high-throughput TCR immunosequencing, statistical association of individual TCRs with disease status, and machine learning. To decide whether each TCR beta V gene segment behaved as functional or pseudogenic, an earlier analysis of nearly 600 of the donors relied on high-throughput TCR beta sequencing. The study profiled the T cell repertoires of 500 to 800 subjects by immunosequencing and related them to cytomegalovirus serostatus. Donor age, sex, ethnicity and CMV serostatus were collected together with the repertoire data. In addition to the first cohort of around 670 subjects, a separate validation cohort of 130 or so different subjects was used. Genome-wide SNP genotypes for about 65% of the 666 donors were used in a later genetic analysis, which treated that subset as a discovery cohort. Among 398 genotyped donors of the cohort, an average of roughly 240,000 unique TCR beta nucleotide sequences were sequenced per donor, roughly 20% of them non-productive. Class I and class II HLA loci were covered by the typing at four-digit resolution. Here is what the overall study found, with its caveats: In this cohort, only TCR beta chains were sequenced, and detectable features were limited by the absence of alpha or paired-chain data. A later analysis found that HLA-associated TCR beta chains were more clonally expanded and had lower generation probabilities than equally common non-associated chains. Immune exposure information for the cohort was limited to CMV serostatus. In a later analysis, more than 15,000 TCR beta sequences were associated with specific HLA alleles at a false discovery rate of 0.05. An earlier analysis of 587 of the donors showed that most TCR beta V segments appeared in productive rearrangements either about 87% or about 30% of the time, which broadly matched IMGT annotations. In vitro tests confirmed that a few of the cytomegalovirus-associated TCR beta chains recognize cytomegalovirus antigens. Some IMGT-functional V segments, including TRBV6-2 and TRBV6-3, could not be told apart with the 87-base-pair reads, so those segments were excluded. In a later genetic analysis, fewer N-insertions in productive TCRs were reported among donors in an Asian-associated ancestry cluster than the 666-donor mean. It was suggested by the authors that the approach could potentially be generalized to other disease states and immunological phenotypes. While some public TCRs were present in many individuals, most TCR sequences turned up only very rarely across donors. Linkage disequilibrium might explain the correlated functional status among segregating V segments, but an unknown experimental factor could not be excluded. A cluster of highly shared sequence variants was judged likely to be a technical artifact of the sequencing pipeline. An association between a missense DCLRE1C variant and V-gene and J-gene trimming of TCR beta chains was found in a later genetic analysis and replicated in an independent cohort. The presence/absence analyses assumed that sequencing depth was roughly uniform across donors, and that assumption may not be true. HLA typing was unavailable for some donors at each locus, so association tests used only the typed subset. A later analysis found that most CMV-associated TCR beta chains appeared HLA-restricted, with HLA associations seemingly driven largely by CMV exposure. In both the original and validation cohorts, the classifier was reported to diagnose cytomegalovirus status with high specificity and sensitivity. A total of about 180 TCR beta chains were listed by the study as associated with cytomegalovirus. In a later analysis, the rate of TCR association differed among HLA loci, with DRB1 alleles having the most associated TCRs and HLA-C alleles having the fewest. A further reported finding was that TCR beta sequences accurately predicted the HLA-A and HLA-B alleles for most subjects in the first cohort. Because counts were too low, 15 or so rarely observed V segments, including chromosome 9 orphons, were excluded from the earlier analysis of several hundred of the donors. Strong co-occurrence of HLA alleles, especially DR and DQ, made assigning TCR associations to individual alleles difficult. In a later analysis, several top co-occurrence clusters were reported to appear linked to parvovirus B19, influenza, CMV and Epstein-Barr virus.

The V and J segments used are TRBV19 and TRBJ1-3, with the D gene not confidently named. The receptor was derived from a woman in her 50s in good health and CMV-seropositive. Sequencing input: PBMCs. CDR3 loop: CASSIQASGNTIYF. The sequenced DNA: TGTGCCAGTAGTATCCAGGCCTCTGGAAACACCATATATTTT.